The rows below give T cell receptor beta chains drawn from one sample of a study of blood T cell repertoires in COVID-19. Here immunoSEQ multiplex PCR was the method, and the copy in TCRdb shows in-frame clones only, minus some. The sample includes fewer than 150,000 clones, under 90% seen only once; the top ten take 1.5% to 2%. The sequencing input was PBMCs or T cells enriched from blood (not recorded which). The receptor set was obtained from a woman aged 18-29 years who had been exposed to COVID-19. Each CDR3 is given with its conserved first and last residue. D genes are given only for firm matches. Not every row has a clone size; where given, it reads once, few, many or a size class.

v_call d_call clone_size cdr3_aa
TRBV5-1 TRBD1 - CASSLGVTDRGTEAFF
TRBV5-1 - - CASSRSSARGGNTIYF
TRBV7-8 - - CASSLSGNTEAFF
TRBV13 - - CASSLGGRSVDSNQPQHF
TRBV19 - few CASSAPGQRSEDGGYTF
TRBV29-1 - - CSVASGVTYEQYF
TRBV18 - - CASSPEIRSFNQYF
TRBV9 TRBD1 - CASSVRTGGPYEQYF
TRBV9 - - CASSMSASRGETQYF
TRBV28 - - CASLPEADSGNTIYF
TRBV20-1 - - CSALGETEAFF
TRBV28 TRBD1 - CACLGLGTGFYEQYF
TRBV6-6 - - CASSHRSSGANVLTF
TRBV5-1 TRBD1 - CASSVGQGSREKLFF
TRBV2 - - CACQRGTRGNTEAFF
TRBV30 - - CAWFGEGGRTDTQYF
TRBV28 - - CASTPGQGLYEQYF
TRBV18 - - CASSPPGGTDTQYF
TRBV30 TRBD1 - CAWRPGQNYEQYF
TRBV12-3/TRBV12-4 - once CASSLPHKETQYF
TRBV2 - - CASSEARTVGTEAFF
TRBV2 - - CASKNGDFRPQHF
TRBV7-6 - - CASSYEAGAEDTQYF
TRBV28 - - CASITPSYGYTF
TRBV28 TRBD1 few CASRGQGSSYNSPLHF
TRBV19 - - CASSFQILGLATNEKLFF
TRBV7-2 TRBD2 few CASSSPPRTSGVYSYEQYF
TRBV5-8 - - CASSFLGSASYEQYF
TRBV5-5 TRBD1 - CASGTSGGSHNEQFF
TRBV6-4 - once CASSIGGVSYNEQFF
TRBV7-9 - - CASSQIYRGQYFHYGYTF
TRBV7-2 TRBD2 - CASSLAPRQVTGGPTDTQYF
TRBV28 TRBD1 - CASSPGQKKKLNTEAFF
TRBV7-3 TRBD2 few CASSLSTSGRNEQFF
TRBV3-1/TRBV3-2 - - CASSLTGGGANVLTF
TRBV11-2 TRBD2 once CASSLSGRARLYEQYF
TRBV29-1 TRBD1 few CSADRGTNTEAFF
TRBV5-8 - - CASSQEVTEAFF
TRBV18 - few CASSPSRGYTF
TRBV18 TRBD1 once CASSPLETGGIGYTF
TRBV7-3 - - CASSPRSGGANVLTF
TRBV5-4 - - CASSLLRQGQRNEQFF
TRBV28 - once CASIRGSTEAFF
TRBV5-4 TRBD1 - CASSGFRDRGADTQYF
TRBV7-9 TRBD1 - CASSSPRDRGWGIREKLFF
TRBV6-2/TRBV6-3 TRBD2 - CASSRGLAVSYNEQFF
TRBV5-1 - once CASSLDRERTTDTQYF
TRBV24-1 TRBD1 - CATSAGQHYNEQFF
TRBV28 - - CASSLQVGYGYTF
TRBV9 TRBD2 once CASSPRVLAGSFEQYF
TRBV19 TRBD2 once CASSSLAGLHEQYF
TRBV4-1 - many CASSLQQEGNEQFF
TRBV28 TRBD1 - CASSLWDRGGYTF
TRBV19 TRBD1 - CASSIDAAGQGRETQYF
TRBV6-2/TRBV6-3 - - CASSYRGANTEAFF
TRBV27 - - CASGGDSPLHF
TRBV11-2 TRBD1 - CASSLGKTGSAEQYF
TRBV28 TRBD2 - CASSLFTSGVYNEQFF